This record concerns one TCR beta chain sequence. Its target is not known. The data were obtained in a study of cytomegalovirus exposure and HLA in healthy donors. About the study: T cells numbering about 180 million yielded approximately 100 million unique TCR beta sequences in an earlier analysis. Most genotyped donors, approximately 81% of 300 to 400, had Caucasian-associated genetic ancestry. The study, taken as a whole, reports: Later analysis identified a missense DCLRE1C variant that was linked to TCR beta V- and J-gene trimming.

Both 60 Vbeta primers and 13 Jbeta primers went into the PCR. In the authors' workflow: Unique TCR beta chains totaled some 78 million in a later count, with 8.5 million to 12 million of them shared. Assay used: immunoSEQ multiplex PCR; TCRdb lists only in-frame clones, some missing. The DNA gave D and trimming, while V, J and clone size come from that table. The sample contains fewer than 80,000 clones, about 74% of which appear only once. V was clipped by 5 bases and J by 1 base; unmatched bases: 9. Germline CDR1 is MNHNY and CDR2 is SVGAGI (reference sequence). The CDR3 is made up of 16 amino acids.

Sequencing was done on a sample of PBMCs. This clonotype was sampled from a woman aged 55-69 years in good health and CMV-seropositive. The gene calls are TRBV6-6 and TRBJ2-3; 7 bases agree with TRBD2. The CDR3 sequence is CASSGLRGGGTDTQYF. The CDR3 bases are TGTGCCAGCAGTGGACTTCGCGGGGGAGGCACAGATACGCAGTATTTT.